A selection of T cell receptor beta chains follows, all from one sample in a study of blood T cells in healthy people across ages. TCRdb re-called the 5' RACE reads through MiXCR, storing one row per CDR3 protein. The data hold about 1,800,000 distinct CDR3 sequences, with roughly 30% observed a single time. Source material: blood. Every receptor here comes from a woman younger than 45 in good health. The CDR3 runs from the conserved cysteine through the conserved F or W. A D gene is named only where the DNA matches it firmly. Expanded clones are given a class, and other clones once, few, many or no size at all.

d_gene	abundance	v_gene	j_gene	len	CDR3nt	CDR3aa
.	many	TRBV20-1	TRBJ1-2	17	TGCAGTGCTAGAGATCCGTGGGCAGGACTACCTAACTATGGCTACACCTTC	CSARDPWAGLPNYGYTF
.	few	TRBV11-2	TRBJ1-4	17	TGTGCCAGCAGCCACCGTGCGGGTGGAGTGACTAATGAAAAACTGTTTTTT	CASSHRAGGVTNEKLFF
TRBD1	.	TRBV20-1	TRBJ2-1	14	TGCAGTGCCAGGACCGGGACAGTGACTAATGAGCAGTTCTTC	CSARTGTVTNEQFF
.	many	TRBV10-3	TRBJ2-1	13	TGTGCCATCAGGGGACTGGTTTACAATGAGCAGTTCTTC	CAIRGLVYNEQFF
.	.	TRBV7-2	TRBJ1-2	14	TGTGCCAGCAGCTTACTAGCGGACCCCTGGGGCTACACCTTC	CASSLLADPWGYTF
TRBD1	few	TRBV7-9	TRBJ2-7	14	TGTGCCAGCAGCAACGACAGGGGTACCTACGAGCAGTACTTC	CASSNDRGTYEQYF
.	many	TRBV14	TRBJ2-7	13	TGTGCCAGCAGCTCGGACAAGGTCTGGGAGCAGTACTTC	CASSSDKVWEQYF
.	many	TRBV4-3	TRBJ2-6	16	TGCGCCAGCAGCCATGCAAGGGTCTCTGGGGCCAACGTCCTGACTTTC	CASSHARVSGANVLTF
.	.	TRBV7-2	TRBJ1-2	13	TGTGCCAGCAGCTTACGCTTGATGGGGGGCTACACCTTC	CASSLRLMGGYTF
.	.	TRBV12-3/TRBV12-4	TRBJ2-7	18	TGTGCCAGCAGTTTCATCTTCCCCGGGGCCTCGGGCCGCATGGAGCAGTACTTC	CASSFIFPGASGRMEQYF
.	.	TRBV9	TRBJ1-2	17	TGTGCCAGCAGCGGATACCAGTTGGGGACGGTTGACTATGGCTACACCTTC	CASSGYQLGTVDYGYTF
.	.	TRBV5-1	TRBJ2-5	15	TGCGCCAGCAGTGCAATCAAGAACCCCGAAGAGACCCAGTACTTC	CASSAIKNPEETQYF
.	.	TRBV29-1	TRBJ1-4	13	TGCAGCGTTGGGCTGTCCGGGAATGAAAAACTGTTTTTT	CSVGLSGNEKLFF
.	.	TRBV12-3/TRBV12-4	TRBJ1-2	14	TGTGCCAGCAGTTTCGGCAGGGGTGTCTATGGCTACACCTTC	CASSFGRGVYGYTF
.	few	TRBV7-9	TRBJ2-5	16	TGTACCAGCAGCTTAGCGCTTCAGGGATTGTGGGAGACCCAGTACTTC	CTSSLALQGLWETQYF
TRBD1	.	TRBV25-1	TRBJ2-7	16	TGTGCCAGCAGTGGAGTTTTGGGGACAGGGTCCTACGAGCAGTACTTC	CASSGVLGTGSYEQYF
TRBD2	.	TRBV12-3/TRBV12-4	TRBJ2-5	16	TGTGCCAGCAGCCCCGGACTAGCGGCCAACTACAATGAGCAGTACTTC	CASSPGLAANYNEQYF
TRBD1	.	TRBV28	TRBJ2-5	16	TGTGCCAGCAGCAAGGGCGGGACAGGGGTACAAGAGACCCAGTACTTC	CASSKGGTGVQETQYF
.	few	TRBV12-3/TRBV12-4	TRBJ1-1	14	TGTGCCAGCAGCCTAGGTCGGGAGTCGGCTGAAGCTTTCTTT	CASSLGRESAEAFF
.	many	TRBV28	TRBJ2-5	14	TGTGCCAGCAGTTTATGGGGGACACAAGAGACCCAGTACTTC	CASSLWGTQETQYF
.	.	TRBV10-3	TRBJ2-5	15	TGTGCCATCAGTGAGTCGCACCGTACAAGAGAGACCCAGTACTTC	CAISESHRTRETQYF
.	few	TRBV7-7	TRBJ2-1	16	TGTGCCAGCAGCTTATTAGCGGCGAGCTCCTACAATGAGCAGTTCTTC	CASSLLAASSYNEQFF
TRBD2	few	TRBV5-1	TRBJ2-3	17	TGCGCCAGCAGCCCCGGGACTAGCGGGGGGCTCACAGATACGCAGTATTTT	CASSPGTSGGLTDTQYF
.	.	TRBV6-1	TRBJ1-5	13	TGTGCCAGCAGGGAGGCCAACAATCAGCCCCAGCATTTT	CASREANNQPQHF
.	few	TRBV19	TRBJ2-7	14	TGTGCCAGTAGGATCGGCAAGGGGCTCGACGAGCAGTACTTC	CASRIGKGLDEQYF
TRBD2	.	TRBV4-3	TRBJ2-1	18	TGCGCCAGCAGCCAAGCGGCACTAGCGGGAAGGTCCTACAATGAGCAGTTCTTC	CASSQAALAGRSYNEQFF
.	.	TRBV20-1	TRBJ2-2	16	TGCAGTGCTAGTGATGCCTCGACAGGACCCGCCGGGGAGCTGTTTTTT	CSASDASTGPAGELFF
TRBD2	few	TRBV5-1	TRBJ2-7	14	TGCGCCAGCAGCCGGGGACTAGAACACCACGAGCAGTACTTC	CASSRGLEHHEQYF
.	.	TRBV20-1	TRBJ2-6	14	TGCAGTGCTATTACCCGCTCTGGGGCCAACGTCCTGACTTTC	CSAITRSGANVLTF
.	few	TRBV20-1	TRBJ2-1	15	TGCAGTGCTAGGGCCCCCAGGGAAAAGAAAGATGAGCAGTTCTTC	CSARAPREKKDEQFF
TRBD2	many	TRBV9	TRBJ2-7	15	TGTGCCAGCAGCGTAGGCGGGGGGGAGAGAAACGAGCAGTACTTC	CASSVGGGERNEQYF
TRBD2	few	TRBV30	TRBJ2-1	14	TGTGCCTGGAGTGTCGAACTAGCGGGGGTGCTGCAGTTCTTC	CAWSVELAGVLQFF
TRBD2	.	TRBV24-1	TRBJ2-1	11	TGTGCCACCTCCCCGGGGGGTGAGCAGTTCTTC	CATSPGGEQFF
TRBD2	.	TRBV12-5	TRBJ2-3	16	TGTGCTAGTGGTTTGGTGGGCGGGAGTACGATAGATACGCAGTATTTT	CASGLVGGSTIDTQYF
TRBD1	many	TRBV29-1	TRBJ2-3	13	TGCAGCGTTTACAACACAGGGGCGGATACGCAGTATTTT	CSVYNTGADTQYF
.	many	TRBV6-5	TRBJ2-3	13	TGTGCCAGCAGTCGGCGGGGCACAGATACGCAGTATTTT	CASSRRGTDTQYF
.	.	TRBV5-1	TRBJ2-5	15	TGCGCCAGCAGCGGGGGGGCGACCGGTAGGGAGACCCAGTACTTC	CASSGGATGRETQYF
.	.	TRBV2	TRBJ1-5	14	TGTGCCAGCAGCGAACAGGGATACGGTCAGCCCCAGCATTTT	CASSEQGYGQPQHF
.	many	TRBV5-5	TRBJ2-5	15	TGTGCCAGCAGCTTGTTGAGCGGCTACCAAGAGACCCAGTACTTC	CASSLLSGYQETQYF
.	few	TRBV11-3	TRBJ2-1	15	TGTGCCAGCAGCTCCCCCAGACCGAGGGACAATGAGCAGTTCTTC	CASSSPRPRDNEQFF
TRBD1	few	TRBV24-1	TRBJ1-1	16	TGTGCCACAGGACAGGGCGCTTGTCGGATGAACACTGAAGCTTTCTTT	CATGQGACRMNTEAFF
.	few	TRBV4-1	TRBJ2-7	14	TGCGCCAGCAGCCAAGGACATTCCTCCGGCGAGCAGTACTTC	CASSQGHSSGEQYF
.	.	TRBV20-1	TRBJ1-1	14	TGCAGTGCCCGGGACGGTGGGGTAGGGACTGAAGCTTTCTTT	CSARDGGVGTEAFF
.	.	TRBV29-1	TRBJ1-2	12	TGCAGCGTTGAAGAGTTGCAACATGGCTACACCTTC	CSVEELQHGYTF
.	.	TRBV5-6	TRBJ2-1	14	TGTGCCAGCAGCATCCGGCAGGGGTACAATGAGCAGTTCTTC	CASSIRQGYNEQFF
TRBD1	few	TRBV5-1	TRBJ2-7	14	TGCGCCAGCAGGGCCGGGACAGGGGACCACGAGCAGTACTTC	CASRAGTGDHEQYF
.	many	TRBV6-2/TRBV6-3	TRBJ2-7	12	TGTGCCAGCAGTTACTCCAGGGACGAGCAGTACTTC	CASSYSRDEQYF
.	few	TRBV12-3/TRBV12-4	TRBJ2-5	13	TGTGCCAGCAGTTTAAACCAAGGGGAGACCCAGTACTTC	CASSLNQGETQYF
TRBD1	.	TRBV2	TRBJ2-1	15	TGTGTCAGCAGATCGACAGGGAGAGGGGTCAACGAGCAGTTCTTC	CVSRSTGRGVNEQFF
.	few	TRBV12-3/TRBV12-4	TRBJ2-5	15	TGTGCCAGCAGTTCCGGATTAGCACGAGGAGAGACCCAGTACTTC	CASSSGLARGETQYF
TRBD2	once	TRBV12-3/TRBV12-4	TRBJ2-7	16	TGTGCCAGCAGTAGAAATCTAGCGGGGAGTCGGGAGACCCGGTACTTC	CASSRNLAGSRETRYF
.	.	TRBV25-1	TRBJ2-1	15	TGTGCCAGCAGTGAAACTAGGACCGGCCTCCATGAGCAGTTCTTC	CASSETRTGLHEQFF
.	few	TRBV20-1	TRBJ1-5	15	TGCAGTGCTAGAGAAAACTCCGACGGATATCAGCCCCAGCATTTT	CSARENSDGYQPQHF
.	.	TRBV20-1	TRBJ1-1	15	TGCAGTGCTCCCCGGGAGCCGATTATGAACACTGAAACTTTCTTT	CSAPREPIMNTETFF
TRBD1	.	TRBV18	TRBJ1-6	14	TGTGCCAGCTCAAGGGCAGGGGGTGATTCACCCCTCCACTTT	CASSRAGGDSPLHF
TRBD1	few	TRBV5-1	TRBJ2-7	15	TGCGCCAGCAGCTGGCGGGGACAGGGGAACCACGAGCAGTACTTC	CASSWRGQGNHEQYF
.	few	TRBV24-1	TRBJ2-1	13	TGTGCCACCAGTGATCCTGGCTACAATGAGCAGTTCTTC	CATSDPGYNEQFF